The next 32 T cell receptor beta chains were all read from a single sample in a study. Each CDR3 protein gets one entry after TCRdb re-called the 5' RACE reads with MiXCR. The sample lists some 57,000 distinct CDR3 sequences; over 15% were seen once. Sequenced: naive CD4+ T cells sorted from blood. Subset meaning: naive CD4+ T cells, CD4+CD45RA+CD25-. These receptors all come from a female donor with breast cancer.

In this sample, this clonotype turned up a few times. CDR3 in amino acids: CASSSLTNEQFF. Written as DNA, the CDR3 is TGTGCCAGCAGCTCCCTAACGAATGAGCAGTTCTTC. The chain carries TRBV7-9 and TRBJ2-1; D is undetermined. V lost 4 bases, J lost 7 bases, and 8 bases lay in between. The CDR3 has 12 amino acids. Germline CDR1 reads SEHNR; CDR2 reads FQNEAQ (reference sequence).

V usage is TRBV24-1 and J usage is TRBJ2-3; a weak D match, TRBD2 (6 bases). The CDR3 totals 16 residues. CDR1 is KGHDR and CDR2 is SFDVKD in the germline V gene. Trimming shortened V by 1 base and J by 4 bases, and 14 bases separated the two germline ends. Here the CDR3 reads CATSDFGRDRSDTQYF. In nucleotides, the CDR3 is TGTGCCACCAGTGATTTTGGGCGGGATAGATCAGATACGCAGTATTTT.

This chain links TRBV12-3 or TRBV12-4 with TRBJ1-5, with D perhaps matching TRBD1 (6 bases). The CDR3 has 15 amino acids. Trimming left V 7 bases short and J 2 bases short, with 15 bases between. CDR3 in amino acids: CASILGGSGNQPQHF. CDR3 DNA sequence: TGTGCCAGCATCCTAGGGGGTAGCGGCAATCAGCCCCAGCATTTT.

This sequence joins TRBV5-1 and TRBJ2-7; maybe TRBD1 (5 bases). Looked up from germline, CDR1 is SGHRS and CDR2 is YFSETQ. The CDR3 sequence is 12 residues long. V lost 5 bases, J lost 7 bases, and 13 bases lay in between. The DNA for the CDR3 is TGCGCCAGCAGTATCGAGAAGGGGGAGCAGTACTTC. Its translation is CASSIEKGEQYF.

This rearrangement joins TRBV3-1 to TRBJ2-5; D is unclear. The CDR3 is 14 amino acids. Trimming pared 4 bases from V and 5 bases from J, leaving 14 bases between. Germline CDR1 and CDR2: LGHDT and YNNKEL (reference sequence). The CDR3 bases are TGTGCCAGCAGCCGTTCGACGGTAAGGGAGACCCAGTACTTC. Its translation: CASSRSTVRETQYF.

For this clonotype: This clone may be a read error of a much larger clone one base away. Likely a read error: the CDR3 ends without its conserved phenylalanine or tryptophan. The CDR3 DNA sequence: TGCAGTGCCGGAGGGAAGGGCAATCAGCCCCAGCATCTT. It translates to CSAGGKGNQPQHL. The chain links TRBV20-1 to TRBJ1-5; D is unresolved. The ends were cut back, 6 bases at V and 2 bases at J, with 11 bases in the middle. The CDR3 is made up of 13 amino acids. CDR1 DFQATT and CDR2 SNEGSKA come from the germline V gene (reference sequence).

This clonotype is medium-sized in the sample. The chain couples TRBV20-1 to TRBJ2-1; no reliable D call. The CDR3 contains 13 residues. Trimming removed 2 bases at V and 4 bases at J, with 9 bases between. Germline CDR1 and CDR2: DFQATT and SNEGSKA (reference sequence). This chain's CDR3 is CSARMPEYNEQFF. As DNA, the CDR3 is TGCAGTGCTAGAATGCCAGAATACAATGAGCAGTTCTTC.

In this sample, this clonotype turned up many times. The gene calls are TRBV5-1 and TRBJ2-7; tentatively, D is TRBD1 (5 bases). The CDR3 extends over 14 amino acids. Germline V gives CDR1 SGHRS, CDR2 YFSETQ. V was clipped by 0 bases and J by 5 bases, with 12 bases between them. DNA of the CDR3: TGCGCCAGCAGCTTGGAACAGGCAGAAAACGAGCAGTACTTC. Amino acid sequence: CASSLEQAENEQYF.

This chain joins TRBV7-2 and TRBJ2-7; 8 nucleotides match TRBD1. The CDR3 sequence is 13 residues long. After removal of 3 bases from V and 4 bases from J, the junction contained 2 bases not matched to a gene. CDR1 and CDR2 (germline): SGHTA, FQGNSA. CDR3 nucleotides: TGTGCCAGCAGCTTTCAGGGGGCGTACGAGCAGTACTTC. This translates into CASSFQGAYEQYF.

This clonotype was counted only a few times. This chain connects TRBV4-1 to TRBJ2-3, with 8 bases that match TRBD2. Germline values: CDR1 MGHRA, CDR2 YSYEKL. The CDR3 covers 14 residues. The trim removed 5 bases at V and 4 bases at J, leaving 5 bases unmatched. The CDR3 is CASSSQTSADTQYF. The CDR3 DNA sequence: TGCGCCAGCAGCTCCCAGACTAGCGCAGATACGCAGTATTTT.

This clonotype was counted a few times. This chain links TRBV28 with TRBJ2-1; 12 bases fit TRBD2. V trimming: 3 bases; J trimming: 9 bases; junction bases outside the gene matches: 9. Germline CDR1 and CDR2: MDHEN and SYDVKM. This CDR3 spans 16 amino acids. CDR3 DNA sequence: TGTGCCAGCAGTTTTGGTCTAGCGGGAGGGCCGGGTGAGCAGTTCTTC. Residues: CASSFGLAGGPGEQFF.

The rearrangement joins TRBV29-1 to TRBJ2-3, with TRBD2 matching 13 bases. This CDR3 spans 15 amino acids. CDR1 is SQVTM and CDR2 is ANQGSEA in the germline V gene. The V gene end was trimmed by 5 bases and the J gene end by 4 bases; junction bases not matched to a gene: 6. CDR3 DNA: TGCAGCGTTCAACTAGCGGGAGGGCCCCCAGATACGCAGTATTTT. This encodes CSVQLAGGPPDTQYF.

This clonotype was seen a few times. The chain combines TRBV6-5 with TRBJ2-3; D is perhaps TRBD2 (5 bases). Germline-derived CDR1 and CDR2 are MNHEY and SVGAGI. The CDR3 runs to 14 residues. V was shortened by 7 bases and J by 5 bases, with 16 bases between the two germline ends. CDR3 residues: CASTHRGQKDTQYF. The DNA for the CDR3 is TGTGCCAGCACCCATCGAGGGCAGAAAGATACGCAGTATTTT.

A few counts support this clonotype. The chain links TRBV7-9 to TRBJ2-3; 8 bases are a match to TRBD1. The V gene's germline CDR1 is SEHNR and CDR2 FQNEAQ (reference sequence). Losses at the gene ends were 7 bases for V and 1 base for J; bases not matched to a gene: 4. There are 14 residues in the CDR3. DNA for the CDR3: TGTGCCAGCATCCTGACAGGGGGCACAGATACGCAGTATTTT. It is translated as CASILTGGTDTQYF.

This clonotype was counted many times. This rearrangement joins TRBV5-1 to TRBJ2-7; unclear D gene. CDR3 size: 14 residues. The V and J ends lost 4 bases and 1 base respectively, with 12 bases between them. Germline CDR1 SGHRS, CDR2 YFSETQ. The DNA of the CDR3 is TGCGCCAGCAGCCTGCGGACGGAATCCTACGAGCAGTACTTC. Translating gives CASSLRTESYEQYF.

The CDR3 here is CASSPQEVKGSGETQYF. The CDR3 DNA reads as TGTGCCAGCTCACCACAGGAGGTAAAGGGTTCGGGAGAGACCCAGTACTTC. This sequence joins TRBV18 and TRBJ2-5; weak D call: TRBD2 (5 bases). Germline values: CDR1 KGHSH, CDR2 LQKENI. This CDR3 spans 17 amino acids. V lost 1 base to trimming and J lost 4 bases, with 19 bases between them.

The chain joins TRBV7-8 to TRBJ2-5; TRBD1 aligns across 11 bases. V was pared by 6 bases and J by 4 bases, with 4 bases of the junction left unmatched. Germline CDR1 reads SGHVS; CDR2 reads FQNEAQ. This CDR3 comprises 14 residues. CDR3: CASSRDRGTETQYF. DNA for the CDR3: TGTGCCAGCAGTAGGGACAGGGGGACAGAGACCCAGTACTTC.

This clonotype has a count of ten or more. The chain uses TRBV5-1 and TRBJ2-2; TRBD1 might be the D (5 bases). This CDR3 contains 13 residues. Germline V gene sequence: CDR1 SGHRS, CDR2 YFSETQ. Trimming stripped 4 bases from V and 4 bases from J, with 8 bases between. The CDR3 loop reads CASSARVTGELFF. CDR3 bases: TGCGCCAGCAGCGCCAGGGTCACCGGGGAGCTGTTTTTT.

This clonotype was detected a few times. The V call is TRBV7-2, the J call TRBJ1-4; 8 nucleotides align to TRBD1. J lost 5 bases, V lost 6 bases, and 5 bases had no gene match. CDR1 and CDR2 (germline): SGHTA, FQGNSA. The CDR3 has 14 amino acids. In DNA, the CDR3 is TGTGCCAGCAGGGGGGACAGGAACAATGAAAAACTGTTTTTT. Its translation: CASRGDRNNEKLFF.

Of note for this clonotype: Being one base from a much bigger clone, this may be a read error. The genes are TRBV5-1 and TRBJ2-1; 12 bases map to TRBD2. CDR3 length: 16 amino acids. Germline CDR1 reads SGHRS; CDR2 reads YFSETQ. V lost 4 bases, J lost 9 bases, and 11 bases stayed unmatched. CDR3 coding DNA: TGCGCCAGCAGCGCACTAGCGGGAGGTCGAAAGAGTGAGCAGTTCTTC. Translation gives CASSALAGGRKSEQFF.

About this clonotype: Likely a read error: the CDR3 ends without its conserved phenylalanine or tryptophan. The rearrangement uses TRBV7-8 and TRBJ2-1; D is undetermined. Trimming removed 3 bases at V and 0 bases at J, with 9 bases between. CDR3 size: 15 residues. Germline loops: CDR1 SGHVS, CDR2 FQNEAQ. CDR3 bases: TGTGCCAGCAGCTTGGGATACCGCTCCTACAATGAGCAGTTCTCC. Translation gives CASSLGYRSYNEQFS.

This chain joins TRBV9 and TRBJ2-2; D is unresolved. CDR1 is SGDLS and CDR2 is YYNGEE in the germline V gene. V was cut by 0 bases and J by 6 bases, with 6 bases left in between. CDR3 size: 13 residues. The DNA for the CDR3 is TGTGCCAGCAGCGTAGGGTATTCCGGGGAGCTGTTTTTT. The encoded protein is CASSVGYSGELFF. The whole variable domain, remainder taken from reference TRBV9 and TRBJ2-2, is DSGVTQTPKHLITATGQRVTLRCSPRSGDLSVYWYQQSLDQGLQFLIQYYNGEERAKGNILERFSAQQFPDLHSELNLSSLELGDSALYFCASSVGYSGELFFGEGSRLTVL.

The CDR3 nucleotides read TGTGCCAGCAGCATAATCGACAGGGAGGGGGAGCAGTACTTC. Protein sequence: CASSIIDREGEQYF. The J gene is TRBJ2-7, the V gene TRBV21-1; TRBD1, the table's D call, lacks a check against the DNA. TRBV21-1 is a pseudogene locus. The CDR3 has 14 amino acids.

This clonotype was recorded at least ten times. The chain joins TRBV5-1 to TRBJ2-2; tentatively, D is TRBD1 or TRBD2 (6 bases each). Germline values: CDR1 SGHRS, CDR2 YFSETQ. Deletions cut 1 base from V and 7 bases from J, with 11 bases between. The CDR3 runs 14 residues. As DNA, the CDR3 is TGCGCCAGCAGCTTGAGGGGGGCCGTCGGGGAGCTGTTTTTT. It encodes CASSLRGAVGELFF.

The chain employs TRBV4-3 and TRBJ2-1; D call uncertain. V lost 0 bases and J lost 4, with 4 bases in between. CDR3 length: 13 residues. CDR1 and CDR2 (germline): LGHNA, YSLEER. CDR3 sequence (DNA): TGCGCCAGCAGCCAAGAGCGGTACAATGAGCAGTTCTTC. This codes for CASSQERYNEQFF.

This clonotype was found many times. The chain has TRBV20-1 and TRBJ2-5; 9 nucleotides match TRBD2. CDR3 size: 13 residues. Germline V lookup: CDR1 DFQATT, CDR2 SNEGSKA (reference sequence). V shed 7 bases and J 2 bases; nucleotides not matched to a gene: 5. The CDR3 region is CSGEGLAQETQYF. The CDR3 nucleotides read TGCAGTGGAGAGGGACTAGCACAAGAGACCCAGTACTTC.

This clonotype was recorded at least ten times. V gene TRBV7-2 combines with J gene TRBJ1-5; possibly TRBD1 for D (6 bases). The ends were cut back, 6 bases at V and 3 bases at J, with 18 bases in the middle. Germline V gene lookup returns CDR1 SGHTA and CDR2 FQGNSA. The CDR3 has 16 amino acids. This CDR3 reads CASSPQGTIYNQPQHF. As DNA, the CDR3 is TGTGCCAGCAGTCCCCAGGGGACGATTTACAATCAGCCCCAGCATTTT.

There are many counts of this clonotype. The chain carries TRBV20-1 and TRBJ2-7; D perhaps matches TRBD1 (5 bases). CDR1 DFQATT and CDR2 SNEGSKA come from the germline V gene (reference sequence). The CDR3 is made up of 14 amino acids. Trimming removed 5 bases from V and 6 bases from J, with 20 bases in between. The CDR3 DNA is TGCAGTGCTTTACGTGACGGTTTAAGGGGCGAGCAGTACTTC. This translates into CSALRDGLRGEQYF.

This clonotype was seen ten or more times. This rearrangement joins TRBV7-3 to TRBJ2-2; tentative D call: TRBD2 (5 bases). The V gene's germline CDR1 is SGHTA and CDR2 FQGTGA. The CDR3 totals 14 residues. V was shortened by 1 base and J by 5 bases, with 8 bases between the two germline ends. This CDR3 reads CASSLSRDTGELFF. CDR3 bases: TGTGCCAGCAGCTTAAGTCGGGATACCGGGGAGCTGTTTTTT.

This clonotype has just a few counts. This rearrangement joins TRBV9 to TRBJ2-2, with D uncertain. V lost 3 bases and J 3 bases, leaving 6 bases between the germline ends. Per germline, CDR1 SGDLS and CDR2 YYNGEE. The CDR3 extends over 13 amino acids. The CDR3, as DNA: TGTGCCAGCAGCGGCTCACACACCGGGGAGCTGTTTTTT. Translated, it gives CASSGSHTGELFF. The complete variable domain, with remaining parts taken from reference TRBV9 and TRBJ2-2, reads DSGVTQTPKHLITATGQRVTLRCSPRSGDLSVYWYQQSLDQGLQFLIQYYNGEERAKGNILERFSAQQFPDLHSELNLSSLELGDSALYFCASSGSHTGELFFGEGSRLTVL.

This clonotype was picked up many times. Compared with germline, one end of the junction differs, possibly owing to a read error. V usage is TRBV5-1 and J usage is TRBJ2-3, with TRBD1 identical over 7 bases. Germline V lookup: CDR1 SGHRS, CDR2 YFSETQ. This CDR3 region has 14 residues. The CDR3 nucleotides are TGCGCCAGCAGCTTGGGGACCGACAGGGAACCTCGGAATTTT. Translated, it gives CASSLGTDREPRNF.

There are a few counts of this clonotype. The chain links TRBV7-9 to TRBJ1-6; weak D call: TRBD1 (6 bases). Trimming removed 5 bases from V and 11 bases from J, with 13 bases in between. Germline V gene sequence: CDR1 SEHNR, CDR2 FQNEAQ (reference sequence). The CDR3 sequence is 13 residues long. In DNA form, the CDR3 reads TGTGCCAGCAGCCAAGCAGGGGCCACACCCCTCCACTTT. It specifies CASSQAGATPLHF. Complete variable domain (other parts from reference TRBV7-9 and TRBJ1-6): DTGVSQNPRHKITKRGQNVTFRCDPISEHNRLYWYRQTLGQGPEFLTYFQNEAQLEKSRLLSDRFSAERPKGSFSTLEIQRTEQGDSAMYLCASSQAGATPLHFGNGTRLTVT.